The TCR beta chain under discussion was sequenced for a study of tumor-infiltrating lymphocytes in primary liver carcinoma. For the study at large: Yields of productive TCRbeta reads ranged from roughly 3.65 to 7.5 million per sample and were similar across tissue types. Points from the study as a whole: Researchers report that only about 7.5-24% of top clones turned up in all five tumor regions.

With respect to this clonotype: Its antigen is as yet unknown.

The roughly 19-32 mg bulk tissue piece was not sorted before simultaneous RNA and DNA extraction. The patients presented with primary liver carcinoma, which was managed through surgical resection. No patient had received treatment, and all had chronic HBV infection. Germline V CDR1 and CDR2: SGHRS, YFSETQ. The CDR3 spans 15 residues. V lost 1 base, J lost 3 bases, and 14 bases lay in between. Starting material of around 460 ng total RNA yielded TCR beta cDNA via a constant-region primer. Slightly modified ARM-PCR, run as three nested multiplex PCR rounds, produced the TCR beta libraries. Amplification in the first two PCR rounds was performed using TRBV1-TRBV30 forward primers and a C-beta reverse primer for 9 to 11 cycles each. Each CDR3 protein is one row after TCRdb ran MiXCR on the multiplex PCR reads. The data show tens of thousands of distinct CDR3 sequences, 72% seen once.

The sample consisted of liver tumor tissue from sampling region 1. The subset was: tumor region T1, superior pole. V is TRBV5-1 and J is TRBJ2-7; possibly TRBD2 for D (6 bases). The TCR was taken from a middle-aged man with primary liver carcinoma and hepatitis B virus infection. The CDR3 nucleotides are TGCGCCAGCAGCTTGTCTAGCGAGCAGGGCTACGAGCAGTACTTC. It encodes CASSLSSEQGYEQYF.